These 20 T cell receptor beta chains were all obtained from the same sample, sequenced in a study of T cells expressing NK-cell markers. TCRdb reanalyzed the 5' RACE reads and collapses them to one entry per CDR3 protein, without DNA. The sample data list roughly 170,000 distinct CDR3 sequences. The sequencing input was blood T cells: a sorted CD56 or NKG2C T cell subset, CD4+ or CD8+ T cells, or bulk PBMC T cells (not recorded which). These TCRs come from a woman between 18 and 75 years old in good health.

The chain uses TRBV20-1 and TRBJ2-1; TCRdb's D call of TRBD1 is untestable without DNA. This CDR3 is built from 13 residues. Germline V gives CDR1 DFQATT, CDR2 SNEGSKA (reference sequence). This CDR3 is CSATPSSDNEQFF.

V and J are TRBV7-3 and TRBJ2-3; absent DNA, TCRdb's TRBD2 call cannot be checked. Germline V gene sequence: CDR1 SGHTA, CDR2 FQGTGA. CDR3 size: 17 residues. The CDR3 sequence: CASSPRGLAGNTDTQYF.

J is TRBJ1-1 and V is TRBV9. The CDR3 consists of 15 residues. Germline V CDR1 and CDR2: SGDLS, YYNGEE. The CDR3 sequence is CASSPQTSMNTEAFF.

V gene TRBV29-1 combines with J gene TRBJ2-7. The CDR3 length is 12 residues. The V gene's germline CDR1 is SQVTM and CDR2 ANQGSEA. Here the CDR3 reads CSAEGRSYEQYF.

The chain carries TRBV5-1 and TRBJ2-3; TCRdb outputs TRBD2, but without DNA this stays unchecked. The CDR3 loop spans 12 amino acids. Germline lookup yields CDR1 SGHRS and CDR2 YFSETQ. The chain's CDR3 is CASSGSGDTQYF.

The chain uses TRBV7-9 and TRBJ2-1; TCRdb calls TRBD2, which cannot be checked without DNA. Germline V lookup: CDR1 SEHNR, CDR2 FQNEAQ (reference sequence). The CDR3 has 17 amino acids. CDR3 protein: CASSLPGLAGGMNEQFF.

The chain links TRBV20-1 to TRBJ2-1; TCRdb's D gene call, TRBD2, goes unchecked for lack of DNA. Germline V gene lookup returns CDR1 DFQATT and CDR2 SNEGSKA (reference sequence). This CDR3 has 15 residues. The CDR3 protein is CSAPPSRDALNEQFF.

The rearrangement uses TRBV7-8 and TRBJ1-2. The CDR3 runs 13 residues. The germline V gene has CDR1 SGHVS and CDR2 FQNEAQ. CDR3 loop: CASSLSNNYGYTF.

The chain uses TRBV5-1 and TRBJ2-1; TCRdb's D call of TRBD1 is untestable without DNA. The CDR3 is 16 amino acids. Germline V lookup: CDR1 SGHRS, CDR2 YFSETQ. The CDR3 is CASSFYGTNTNNEQFF.

The chain couples TRBV3-1 to TRBJ2-7; absent DNA, TCRdb's TRBD2 call cannot be checked. Germline V gene data show CDR1 as LGHDT and CDR2 as YNNKEL (reference sequence). This CDR3 comprises 15 residues. The CDR3 is CASSQLAGAHYEQYF.

V gene TRBV7-9 combines with J gene TRBJ1-5. The CDR3 is 12 amino acids. The germline V gene has CDR1 SEHNR and CDR2 FQNEAQ (reference sequence). The CDR3 spells CASSPDSGPQHF.

The J gene is TRBJ2-3, the V gene TRBV3-1. Germline values: CDR1 LGHDT, CDR2 YNNKEL (reference sequence). CDR3 length equals 15 residues. The CDR3 here is CASSQGGSSTDTQYF.

The rearrangement uses TRBV12-3 or TRBV12-4 and TRBJ2-3; the D call of TRBD2 rests on TCRdb alone, since no DNA is present to check it. This CDR3 is built from 18 residues. The CDR3 region is CASSSGLAGALLTDTQYF.

V gene TRBV20-1 combines with J gene TRBJ2-3. The germline CDR1 and CDR2 sequences are DFQATT and SNEGSKA (reference sequence). The CDR3 length is 14 residues. CDR3 sequence reads: CSASLGSGADTQYF.

The V call is TRBV5-1, the J call TRBJ2-1. The CDR3 runs 14 residues. Germline-derived CDR1 and CDR2 are SGHRS and YFSETQ. Here the CDR3 reads CASSLEPEYNEQFF.

The rearrangement links TRBV5-1 to TRBJ2-6; TCRdb returns TRBD1, unconfirmable since there is no DNA. The length of the CDR3 is 17 residues. Per germline, CDR1 SGHRS and CDR2 YFSETQ. The CDR3 protein is CASSLLGVASGANVLTF.

V is TRBV7-9 and J is TRBJ1-3. CDR1 and CDR2 from the germline V gene are SEHNR and FQNEAQ (reference sequence). This CDR3 spans 15 amino acids. This CDR3 is CASSSDRDSGNTIYF. Based on the CDR3 plus reference TRBV7-9 and TRBJ1-3, the full variable domain is DTGVSQNPRHKITKRGQNVTFRCDPISEHNRLYWYRQTLGQGPEFLTYFQNEAQLEKSRLLSDRFSAERPKGSFSTLEIQRTEQGDSAMYLCASSSDRDSGNTIYFGEGSWLTVV.

The chain joins TRBV20-1 to TRBJ2-1; with no DNA, the TCRdb D assignment of TRBD2 cannot be verified. This CDR3 contains 15 residues. CDR1 is DFQATT, CDR2 SNEGSKA, per germline (reference sequence). This CDR3 is CSASSAGGSYNEQFF.

CDR3 sequence reads: CASTLGGQGKETQYF. This sequence joins TRBV11-2 and TRBJ2-5; TCRdb names TRBD1, which stays unverified in the absence of DNA. The CDR3 runs to 15 residues. Germline V CDR1 and CDR2: SGHAT, FQNNGV.

The chain couples TRBV20-1 to TRBJ2-1; the TRBD2 assignment by TCRdb is unverifiable without DNA. This CDR3 comprises 16 residues. Germline loops: CDR1 DFQATT, CDR2 SNEGSKA (reference sequence). The CDR3 reads CSAPRLAGTQGEEQFF.